This entry lists 8 T cell receptor beta chains sequenced from one sample in a study of blood T cell repertoires in COVID-19. Some clones are missing from TCRdb's copy, which holds only in-frame ones; the method was immunoSEQ multiplex PCR. The sample consists of a few hundred thousand clones, around 86% of them appearing once. Sequencing input: peripheral blood. These receptor sequences come from a woman in her 30s with active or convalescent COVID-19.

The chain employs TRBV12-5 and TRBJ2-3, with 11 nucleotides matching TRBD2. With V trimmed by 3 bases and J by 3 bases, 5 bases remained unmatched. The CDR3 runs to 16 residues. Germline CDR1 and CDR2: LGHNT and FRNRAP. The CDR3 DNA follows: TGTGCTAGTGGTTTTGGTAGCGGGGGGGCAACAGATACGCAGTATTTT. The encoded protein is CASGFGSGGATDTQYF. Filled out from reference TRBV12-5 and TRBJ2-3, the complete variable domain reads DARVTQTPRHKVTEMGQEVTMRCQPILGHNTVFWYRQTMMQGLELLAYFRNRAPLDDSGMPKDRFSAEMPDATLATLKIQPSEPRDSAVYFCASGFGSGGATDTQYFGPGTRLTVL.

This chain links TRBV3-1 (or the pseudogene TRBV3-2) with TRBJ2-5; 8 bases align to TRBD2. Germline CDR1 LGHDT, CDR2 YNNKEL (reference sequence). The CDR3 is made up of 16 amino acids. V lost 1 base to trimming and J lost 3 bases; unmatched junction nucleotides: 7. DNA for the CDR3: TGTGCCAGCAGCCAAGGACCTCGGGGGGGGAAAGAGACCCAGTACTTC. Residues: CASSQGPRGGKETQYF.

In regard to this clone: At one end, the junction sequence differs from germline, possibly due to a read error. The chain is built from TRBV5-5 and TRBJ2-1; 8 bases line up with TRBD1. The CDR3 extends over 14 amino acids. In germline, CDR1 is SGHKS, CDR2 YYEKEE (reference sequence). The DNA for the CDR3 is TGTGCCAGCAGCCACGGGACAGGTTCCAATGAGCAATTCTTC. Protein product: CASSHGTGSNEQFF.

This sequence joins TRBV5-5 and TRBJ2-7, with D maybe TRBD2 (5 bases). Germline V gene sequence: CDR1 SGHKS, CDR2 YYEKEE (reference sequence). The CDR3 is 15 residues long. The V gene lost 0 bases and the J gene lost 0 bases, with 10 bases spanning the gap. The CDR3: CASSLEGLRSYEQYF. The CDR3 DNA reads TGTGCCAGCAGCTTGGAAGGACTTCGCTCCTACGAGCAGTACTTC.

The CDR3 coding sequence is TGTGCCAGCAGTTCGGGACAAAATGAAAAACTGTTTTTT. Its protein is CASSSGQNEKLFF. This chain uses TRBV28 with TRBJ1-4, with D possibly TRBD1 on 6 matching bases. Germline V lookup: CDR1 MDHEN, CDR2 SYDVKM. The CDR3 is 13 residues long. V was shortened by 4 bases and J by 5 bases, with 8 bases between the two germline ends.

CDR3 DNA: TGTGCCTGGAGTGCGGCGCGGACAGGTGGGGAAAAACTGTTTTTT. This encodes CAWSAARTGGEKLFF. The chain employs TRBV30 and TRBJ1-4; 7 positions match TRBD1. The CDR3 totals 15 residues. V gave up 1 base and J gave up 8 bases; unmatched junction bases: 10. Germline V CDR1 and CDR2: GTSNPN, SVGIG (reference sequence). Based on the CDR3 plus reference TRBV30 and TRBJ1-4, the full variable domain is SQTIHQWPATLVQPVGSPLSLECTVEGTSNPNLYWYRQAAGRGLQLLFYSVGIGQISSEVPQNLSASRPQDRQFILSSKKLLLSDSGFYLCAWSAARTGGEKLFFGSGTQLSVL.

The chain carries TRBV5-1 and TRBJ1-4, with D perhaps matching TRBD1 (5 bases). Germline CDR1 is SGHRS and CDR2 is YFSETQ. This CDR3 is 14 amino acids long. V lost 3 bases and J lost 4, with 10 bases in between. The CDR3 DNA reads as TGCGCCAGCAGCTCTATTGACAGTAATGAAAAACTGTTTTTT. It codes for CASSSIDSNEKLFF.

V usage is TRBV9 and J usage is TRBJ2-4; 7 nucleotides agree with TRBD1. Germline CDR1 reads SGDLS; CDR2 reads YYNGEE. The CDR3 consists of 14 residues. Trimming removed 2 bases from V and 6 bases from J; junction bases left unmatched: 5. The CDR3 DNA sequence: TGTGCCAGCAGCGTCCGGGACAGCCCAAACATTCAGTACTTC. It codes for CASSVRDSPNIQYF.